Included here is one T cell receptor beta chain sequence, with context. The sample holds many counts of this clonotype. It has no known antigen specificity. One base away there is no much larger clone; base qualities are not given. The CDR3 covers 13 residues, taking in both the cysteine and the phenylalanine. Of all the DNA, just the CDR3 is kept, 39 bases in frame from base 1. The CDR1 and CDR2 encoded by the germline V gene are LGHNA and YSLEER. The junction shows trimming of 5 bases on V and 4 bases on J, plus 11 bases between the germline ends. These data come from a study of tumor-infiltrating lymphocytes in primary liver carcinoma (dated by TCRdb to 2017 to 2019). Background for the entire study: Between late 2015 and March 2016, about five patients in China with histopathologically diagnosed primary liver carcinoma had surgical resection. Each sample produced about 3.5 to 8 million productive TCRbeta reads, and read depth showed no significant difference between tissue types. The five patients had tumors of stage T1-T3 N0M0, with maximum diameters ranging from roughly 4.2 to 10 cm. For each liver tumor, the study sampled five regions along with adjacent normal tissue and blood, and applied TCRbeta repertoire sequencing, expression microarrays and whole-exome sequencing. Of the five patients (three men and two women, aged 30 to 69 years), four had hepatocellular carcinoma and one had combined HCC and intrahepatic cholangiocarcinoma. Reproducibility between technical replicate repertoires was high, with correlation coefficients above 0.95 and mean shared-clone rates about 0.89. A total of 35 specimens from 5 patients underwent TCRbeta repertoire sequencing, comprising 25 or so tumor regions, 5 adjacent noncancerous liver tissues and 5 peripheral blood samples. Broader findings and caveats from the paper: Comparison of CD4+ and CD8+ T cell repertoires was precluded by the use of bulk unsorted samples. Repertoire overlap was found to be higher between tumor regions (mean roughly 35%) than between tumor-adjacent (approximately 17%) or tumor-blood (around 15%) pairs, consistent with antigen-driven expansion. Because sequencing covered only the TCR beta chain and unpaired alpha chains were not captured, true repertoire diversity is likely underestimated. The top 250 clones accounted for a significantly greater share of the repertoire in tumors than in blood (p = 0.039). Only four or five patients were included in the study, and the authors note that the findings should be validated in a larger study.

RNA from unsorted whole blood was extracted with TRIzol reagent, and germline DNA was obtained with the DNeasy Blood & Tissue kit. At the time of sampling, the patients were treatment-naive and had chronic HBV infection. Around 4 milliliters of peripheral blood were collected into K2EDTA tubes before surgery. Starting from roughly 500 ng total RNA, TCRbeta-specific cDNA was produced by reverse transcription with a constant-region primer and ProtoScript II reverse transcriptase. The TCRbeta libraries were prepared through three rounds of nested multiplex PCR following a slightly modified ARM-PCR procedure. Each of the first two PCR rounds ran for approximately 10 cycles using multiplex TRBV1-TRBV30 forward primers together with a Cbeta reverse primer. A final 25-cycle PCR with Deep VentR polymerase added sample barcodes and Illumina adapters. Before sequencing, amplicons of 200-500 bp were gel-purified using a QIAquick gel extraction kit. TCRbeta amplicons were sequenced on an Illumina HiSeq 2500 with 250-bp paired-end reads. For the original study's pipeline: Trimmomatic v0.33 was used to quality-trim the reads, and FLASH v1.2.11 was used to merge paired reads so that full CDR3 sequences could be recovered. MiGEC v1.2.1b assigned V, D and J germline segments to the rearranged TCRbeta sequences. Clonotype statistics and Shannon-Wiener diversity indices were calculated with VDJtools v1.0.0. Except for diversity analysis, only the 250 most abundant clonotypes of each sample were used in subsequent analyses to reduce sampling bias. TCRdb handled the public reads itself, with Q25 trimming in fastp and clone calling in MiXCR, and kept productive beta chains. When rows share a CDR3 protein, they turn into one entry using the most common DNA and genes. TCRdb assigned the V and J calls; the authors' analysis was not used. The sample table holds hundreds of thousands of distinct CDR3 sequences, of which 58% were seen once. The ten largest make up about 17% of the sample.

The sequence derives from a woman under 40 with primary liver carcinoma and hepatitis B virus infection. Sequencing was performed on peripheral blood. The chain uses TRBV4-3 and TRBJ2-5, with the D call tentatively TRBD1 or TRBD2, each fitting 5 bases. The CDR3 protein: CASSVQRGETQYF. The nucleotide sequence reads TGCGCCAGCAGCGTCCAGAGGGGAGAGACCCAGTACTTC.